This passage covers 22 T cell receptor beta chains from one sample sequenced in a study of control samples from healthy donors and cancer patients. Data came from immunoSEQ multiplex PCR; TCRdb stores just in-frame clones and leaves some out. The table lists about 410,000 clones, about nine tenths of them singletons. The sequencing sample was made of PBMCs. The receptors were gathered from a middle-aged man with head and neck cancer.

The CDR3 protein is CATSSGQNYEQYF. The CDR3 DNA is TGTGCCACCAGCTCGGGACAGAACTACGAGCAGTACTTC. The chain joins TRBV24-1 to TRBJ2-7; TRBD1 matches at 7 bases. Per germline, CDR1 KGHDR and CDR2 SFDVKD. V was clipped by 7 bases and J by 3 bases; unmatched bases: 5. The CDR3 sequence is 13 residues long.

The rearrangement uses TRBV5-8 and TRBJ2-3, with D possibly TRBD1 on 6 matching bases. The germline gives CDR1 SGHTS, CDR2 YDEGEE. The CDR3 is 14 amino acids. Deletions cut 3 bases from V and 4 bases from J, with 12 bases between. The DNA of the CDR3 is TGTGCCAGCAGCTCCCCAGGGGTCCCAGATACGCAGTATTTT. It yields the protein CASSSPGVPDTQYF. The full variable domain, with the rest looked up from reference TRBV5-8 and TRBJ2-3, is EAGVTQSPTHLIKTRGQQATLRCSPISGHTSVYWYQQALGLGLQFLLWYDEGEERNRGNFPPRFSGRQFPNYSSELNVNALELEDSALYLCASSSPGVPDTQYFGPGTRLTVL.

V gene TRBV28 combines with J gene TRBJ1-2; D unclear. The CDR3 loop spans 12 amino acids. The germline CDR1 and CDR2 sequences are MDHEN and SYDVKM. Trimming left V 5 bases short and J 6 bases short, with 10 bases between. CDR3 residues: CASSHAHHGYTF. The CDR3 DNA reads TGTGCCAGCAGTCACGCCCATCATGGCTACACCTTC.

The chain uses TRBV28 and TRBJ1-1; possible D gene TRBD1, 5 bases. Trimming removed 8 bases from V and 4 bases from J, with 8 bases in between. Germline V gene lookup returns CDR1 MDHEN and CDR2 SYDVKM. The CDR3 length is 11 residues. The DNA for the CDR3 is TGTGCCAGCCGGGGGGGCACTGAAGCTTTCTTT. It encodes CASRGGTEAFF.

Comments on this clone: One end of the junction fails to match germline, which may point to a read error. V is TRBV7-7 and J is TRBJ2-3; no clear D gene. Germline CDR1 and CDR2: SSHAT and FNYEAQ (reference sequence). This CDR3 region has 13 residues. The CDR3 DNA reads as TGTGCTAGCAGCGACCTGCACACAGATACGCAGTATTTT. Encoded protein: CASSDLHTDTQYF.

The chain carries TRBV7-9 and TRBJ2-1; D possibly uses TRBD1 or TRBD2 (6 bases each). This CDR3 is 15 amino acids long. Trimming removed 3 bases at V and 6 bases at J, with 15 bases between. Germline CDR1 and CDR2: SEHNR and FQNEAQ (reference sequence). CDR3: CASSFVVEGGNEQFF. The CDR3 nucleotides are TGTGCCAGCAGCTTTGTGGTCGAGGGGGGCAATGAGCAGTTCTTC.

The chain uses TRBV28 and TRBJ1-5, with a possible D match to TRBD1 (5 bases). Trimming took off 6 bases at V and 4 bases at J, with 13 bases between the two ends. The CDR3 loop spans 14 amino acids. Germline-derived CDR1 and CDR2 are MDHEN and SYDVKM. The CDR3 spells CASSPRVWNQPQHF. In DNA form, the CDR3 reads TGTGCCAGCAGCCCCAGGGTGTGGAATCAGCCCCAGCATTTT.

In this sample, this clone turned up once. This sequence joins TRBV30 and TRBJ2-7; TRBD1 aligns across 8 bases. With 4 bases clipped from V and 4 bases from J, the junction kept 12 bases outside the gene matches. This CDR3 has 15 amino acids. Germline V gene lookup returns CDR1 GTSNPN and CDR2 SVGIG (reference sequence). CDR3 residues: CAWKRAGQGFYEQYF. CDR3 nucleotide sequence: TGTGCCTGGAAGAGAGCAGGACAGGGTTTTTACGAGCAGTACTTC.

The rearrangement joins TRBV15 to TRBJ1-3, with no clear D. The V end was cut by 1 base, the J end by 3 bases, with 7 bases between. Germline CDR1 LNHNV, CDR2 YYDKDF (reference sequence). The CDR3 has 14 residues. The CDR3 coding sequence is TGTGCCACCAGCAGAGCTGACCTTGGAAACACCATATATTTT. It yields the protein CATSRADLGNTIYF.

J is TRBJ1-1 and V is TRBV10-3; no clear D gene. V dropped 5 bases and J dropped 4 bases, with 11 bases sitting between them. Germline values: CDR1 ENHRY, CDR2 SYGVKD. The CDR3 has 13 amino acids. CDR3 loop: CAISLEVGTEAFF. The DNA for the CDR3 is TGTGCCATCAGTCTCGAGGTGGGCACTGAAGCTTTCTTT.

Of note for this clone: This specimen includes other DNA sequences encoding the same CDR3. This chain links TRBV5-1 with TRBJ2-7; D unclear. The germline CDR1 and CDR2 sequences are SGHRS and YFSETQ. V shed 1 base and J shed 2 bases, with 4 bases lying between them. This CDR3 comprises 12 residues. The CDR3 DNA reads as TGCGCCAGCAGCTTGCCGACCTACGAGCAGTACTTC. Encoded protein: CASSLPTYEQYF.

The chain links TRBV6-5 to TRBJ2-7, with D perhaps matching TRBD2 (5 bases). The germline V and J ends were trimmed by 8 bases and 3 bases, with 14 bases remaining between them. Germline V CDR1 and CDR2: MNHEY, SVGAGI. The CDR3 covers 13 residues. The CDR3 nucleotides read TGTGCCAGCCTCCGGGGTAAGGGCTACGAGCAGTACTTC. The encoded protein is CASLRGKGYEQYF.

CDR3 amino acids: CASSEWGRREDEKLFF. In nucleotides, the CDR3 is TGTGCCAGCAGTGAATGGGGTAGGAGGGAAGATGAAAAACTGTTTTTT. This chain joins TRBV25-1 and TRBJ1-4; D is ambiguous. Germline loops: CDR1 MGHDK, CDR2 SYGVNS. The length of the CDR3 is 16 residues. Trimming left V 1 base short and J 6 bases short, with 15 bases between.

The chain employs TRBV9 and TRBJ1-1, with a possible D match to TRBD1 (6 bases). The CDR3 consists of 19 residues. The germline V and J ends were trimmed by 3 bases and 1 base, with 25 bases remaining between them. Germline lookup yields CDR1 SGDLS and CDR2 YYNGEE. The CDR3 protein is CASSARPGGGATPNTEAFF. The CDR3 bases are TGTGCCAGCAGCGCCAGGCCGGGGGGGGGCGCGACTCCGAACACTGAAGCTTTCTTT.

This rearrangement joins TRBV2 to TRBJ1-2; D uncertain. CDR3 length: 14 amino acids. Germline assignment: CDR1 SNHLY and CDR2 FYNNEI. Trimming took off 4 bases at V and 0 bases at J, with 9 bases between the two ends. The CDR3 spells CASSVLIPNYGYTF. The CDR3 bases are TGTGCCAGCAGTGTTCTGATTCCTAACTATGGCTACACCTTC.

This rearrangement joins TRBV3-1 (or the pseudogene TRBV3-2) to TRBJ2-7; TRBD2 matches 7 bases. After removal of 1 base from V and 7 bases from J, the junction contained 7 bases not matched to a gene. The germline V gene has CDR1 LGHDT and CDR2 YNNKEL (reference sequence). The CDR3 extends over 14 amino acids. CDR3 region: CASSQGREVGEQYF. In nucleotides, the CDR3 is TGTGCCAGCAGCCAAGGACGGGAGGTGGGGGAGCAGTACTTC.

The chain has TRBV6-5 and TRBJ2-5; possible D gene TRBD1, 5 bases. The CDR3 loop spans 13 amino acids. V lost 8 bases and J 4 bases, leaving 14 bases between the germline ends. Looked up from germline, CDR1 is MNHEY and CDR2 is SVGAGI. In DNA, the CDR3 is TGTGCCAGCGTCAGGGAAAAGGGAGAGACCCAGTACTTC. Encoded protein: CASVREKGETQYF.

This clone occurred once. The CDR3 region is CASSSAGYNEQFF. CDR3 DNA: TGTGCCAGCAGTAGTGCAGGGTACAATGAGCAGTTCTTC. The chain links TRBV12-3 or TRBV12-4 to TRBJ2-1; tentatively, D is TRBD1 (5 bases). CDR3 length: 13 residues. V was clipped by 5 bases and J by 4 bases, with 9 bases between them.

Comment on this clone: Other DNA sequences within the sample encode an identical CDR3. The CDR3 sequence: CAWSRGNQPQHF. Here the CDR3 DNA reads TGTGCCTGGAGTCGGGGCAATCAGCCCCAGCATTTT. The rearrangement uses TRBV30 and TRBJ1-5; D ambiguous. The CDR3 length is 12 residues. CDR1 GTSNPN and CDR2 SVGIG come from the germline V gene (reference sequence). The ends were cut back, 2 bases at V and 2 bases at J, with 4 bases in the middle.

Worth noting for this clone: The sample holds other DNA sequences that translate to the same CDR3. The chain carries TRBV25-1 and TRBJ2-7; no clear D. V was shortened by 0 bases and J by 3 bases, with 3 bases between the two germline ends. The CDR3 is 12 residues long. Germline lookup yields CDR1 MGHDK and CDR2 SYGVNS. The CDR3 sequence: CASSEYNYEQYF. CDR3 DNA: TGTGCCAGCAGTGAATATAACTACGAGCAGTACTTC.

The rearrangement joins TRBV6-4 to TRBJ1-2, with D possibly TRBD1 on 6 matching bases. V was trimmed by 4 bases and J by 6 bases, leaving 18 bases between them. CDR3 length equals 15 residues. Germline V lookup: CDR1 MRHNA, CDR2 SNTAGT. The CDR3 DNA sequence: TGTGCCAGCAGTGCCAGCCTCACGGGGGGCGATGGCTACACCTTC. Residues: CASSASLTGGDGYTF.

This clone was seen only once. The V and J genes are TRBV5-1 and TRBJ1-1; perhaps TRBD1 as D (5 bases). Per the germline V gene, CDR1 is SGHRS and CDR2 is YFSETQ. The CDR3 has 15 residues. Trimming cost V 3 bases and J 4 bases, with 16 bases left between them. The CDR3, as DNA: TGCGCCAGCAGCTCGGATGCAGGGATGGGCACTGAAGCTTTCTTT. Protein sequence: CASSSDAGMGTEAFF. Together with reference TRBV5-1 and TRBJ1-1, the CDR3 gives the full variable domain: KAGVTQTPRYLIKTRGQQVTLSCSPISGHRSVSWYQQTPGQGLQFLFEYFSETQRNKGNFPGRFSGRQFSNSRSEMNVSTLELGDSALYLCASSSDAGMGTEAFFGQGTRLTVV.